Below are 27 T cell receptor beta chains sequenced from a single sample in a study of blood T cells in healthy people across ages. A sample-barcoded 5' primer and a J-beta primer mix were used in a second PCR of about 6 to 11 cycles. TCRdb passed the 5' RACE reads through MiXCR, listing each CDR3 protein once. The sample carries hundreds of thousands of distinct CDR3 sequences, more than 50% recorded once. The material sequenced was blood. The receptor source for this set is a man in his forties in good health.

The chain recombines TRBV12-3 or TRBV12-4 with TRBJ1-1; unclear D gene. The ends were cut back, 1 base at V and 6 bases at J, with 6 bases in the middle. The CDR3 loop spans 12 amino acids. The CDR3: CASSLGRPEAFF. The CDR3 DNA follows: TGTGCCAGCAGTTTAGGTAGGCCTGAAGCTTTCTTT.

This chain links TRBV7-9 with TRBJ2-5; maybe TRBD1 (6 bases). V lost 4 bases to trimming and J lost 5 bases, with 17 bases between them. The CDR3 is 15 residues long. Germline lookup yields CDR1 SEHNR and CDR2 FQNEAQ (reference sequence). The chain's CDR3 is CASSYDTGSWETQYF. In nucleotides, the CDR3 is TGTGCCAGCAGCTATGATACAGGGTCATGGGAGACCCAGTACTTC.

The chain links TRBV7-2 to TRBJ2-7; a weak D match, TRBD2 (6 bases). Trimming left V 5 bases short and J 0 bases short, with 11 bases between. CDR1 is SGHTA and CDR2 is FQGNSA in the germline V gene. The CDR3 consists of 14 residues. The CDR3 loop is CASSPTSNSYEQYF. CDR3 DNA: TGTGCCAGCAGCCCGACTAGTAACTCCTACGAGCAGTACTTC.

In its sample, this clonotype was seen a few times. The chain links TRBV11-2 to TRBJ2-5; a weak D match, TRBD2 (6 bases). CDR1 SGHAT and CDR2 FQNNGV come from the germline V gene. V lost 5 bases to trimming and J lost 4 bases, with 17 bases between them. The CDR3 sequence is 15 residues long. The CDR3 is CASSPTLGEAETQYF. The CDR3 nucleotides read TGTGCCAGCAGCCCGACATTGGGGGAGGCAGAGACCCAGTACTTC. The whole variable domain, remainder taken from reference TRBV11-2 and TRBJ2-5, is EAGVAQSPRYKIIEKRQSVAFWCNPISGHATLYWYQQILGQGPKLLIQFQNNGVVDDSQLPKDRFSAERLKGVDSTLKIQPAKLEDSAVYLCASSPTLGEAETQYFGPGTRLLVL.

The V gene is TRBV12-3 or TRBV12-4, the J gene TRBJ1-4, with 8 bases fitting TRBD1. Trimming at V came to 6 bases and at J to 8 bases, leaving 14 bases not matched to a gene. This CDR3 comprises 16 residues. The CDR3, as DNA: TGTGCCAGCAGCGGATCGACAGGGGATGTCGAGGAAAAACTGTTTTTT. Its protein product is CASSGSTGDVEEKLFF.

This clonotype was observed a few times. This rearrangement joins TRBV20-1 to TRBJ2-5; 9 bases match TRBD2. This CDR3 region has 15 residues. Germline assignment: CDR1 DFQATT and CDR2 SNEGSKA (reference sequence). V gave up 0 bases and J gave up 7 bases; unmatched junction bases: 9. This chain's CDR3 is CSAREWREGSGTQYF. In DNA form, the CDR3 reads TGCAGTGCTAGAGAGTGGCGGGAGGGGTCTGGGACCCAGTACTTC.

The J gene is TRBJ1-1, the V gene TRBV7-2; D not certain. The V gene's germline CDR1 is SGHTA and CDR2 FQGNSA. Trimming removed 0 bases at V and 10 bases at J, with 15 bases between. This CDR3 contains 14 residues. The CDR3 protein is CASSLAIGISTAFF. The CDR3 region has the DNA TGTGCCAGCAGCTTAGCGATCGGGATCTCAACAGCTTTCTTT.

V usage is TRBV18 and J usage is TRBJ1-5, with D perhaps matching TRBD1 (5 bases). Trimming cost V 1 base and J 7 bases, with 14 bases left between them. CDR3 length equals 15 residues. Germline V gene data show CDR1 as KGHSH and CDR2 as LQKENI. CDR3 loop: CASSPLGQGGQPQHF. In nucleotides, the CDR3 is TGTGCCAGCTCACCACTTGGGCAGGGAGGACAGCCCCAGCATTTT.

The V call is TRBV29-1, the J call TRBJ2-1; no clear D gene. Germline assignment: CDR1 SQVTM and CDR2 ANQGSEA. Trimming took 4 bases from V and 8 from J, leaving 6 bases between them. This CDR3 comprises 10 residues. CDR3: CSVGFDEQFF. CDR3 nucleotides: TGCAGCGTTGGGTTTGATGAGCAGTTCTTC.

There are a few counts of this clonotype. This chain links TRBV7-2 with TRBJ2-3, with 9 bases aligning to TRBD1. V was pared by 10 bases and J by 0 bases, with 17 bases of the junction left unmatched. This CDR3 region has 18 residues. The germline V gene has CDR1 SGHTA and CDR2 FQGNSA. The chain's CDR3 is CATNRGLASGTSTDTQYF. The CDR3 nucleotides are TGTGCCACTAACAGGGGGCTGGCTAGCGGCACTAGCACAGATACGCAGTATTTT.

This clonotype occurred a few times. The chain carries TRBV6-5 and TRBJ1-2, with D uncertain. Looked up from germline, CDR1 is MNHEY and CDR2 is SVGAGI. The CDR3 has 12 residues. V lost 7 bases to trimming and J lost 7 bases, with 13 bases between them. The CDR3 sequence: CASKRAVGGYTF. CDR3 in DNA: TGTGCCAGCAAGAGGGCAGTGGGTGGCTACACCTTC.

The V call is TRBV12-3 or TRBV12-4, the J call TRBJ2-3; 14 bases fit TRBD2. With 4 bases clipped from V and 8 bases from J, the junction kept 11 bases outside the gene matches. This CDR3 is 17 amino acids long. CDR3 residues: CASSSRGTSGSGGTQYF. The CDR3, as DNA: TGTGCCAGCAGTTCTAGGGGGACTAGCGGGAGTGGCGGTACGCAGTATTTT.

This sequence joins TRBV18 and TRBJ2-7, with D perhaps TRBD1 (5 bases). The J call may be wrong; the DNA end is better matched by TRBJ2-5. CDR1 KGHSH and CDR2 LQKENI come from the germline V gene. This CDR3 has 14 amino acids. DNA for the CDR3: TGTGCCAGCTCACCACCGGCCCAGGGCGGGACCCAGTACTTC. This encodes CASSPPAQGGTQYF.

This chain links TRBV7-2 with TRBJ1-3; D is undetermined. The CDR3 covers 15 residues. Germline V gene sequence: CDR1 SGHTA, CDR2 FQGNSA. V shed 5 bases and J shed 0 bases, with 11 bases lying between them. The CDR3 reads CASSPGRFSGNTIYF. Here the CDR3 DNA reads TGTGCCAGCAGCCCAGGACGGTTCTCTGGAAACACCATATATTTT.

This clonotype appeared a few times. CDR3 in DNA: TGTGCCAGCAGCCCAGGGACTAGCGACTCCTACGAGCAGTACTTC. This encodes CASSPGTSDSYEQYF. The rearrangement uses TRBV9 and TRBJ2-7; TRBD2 matches 10 bases. Looked up from germline, CDR1 is SGDLS and CDR2 is YYNGEE. The CDR3 is 15 amino acids. The junction had 4 bases not matched to a gene; V was cut back by 4 bases and J by 0 bases.

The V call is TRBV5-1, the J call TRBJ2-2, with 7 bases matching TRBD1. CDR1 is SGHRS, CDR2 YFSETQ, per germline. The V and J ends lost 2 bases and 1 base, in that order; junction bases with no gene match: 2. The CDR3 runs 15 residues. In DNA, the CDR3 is TGCGCCAGCAGCTTTAGACAGGGGAACACCGGGGAGCTGTTTTTT. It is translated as CASSFRQGNTGELFF. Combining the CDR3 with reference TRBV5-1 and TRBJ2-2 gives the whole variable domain KAGVTQTPRYLIKTRGQQVTLSCSPISGHRSVSWYQQTPGQGLQFLFEYFSETQRNKGNFPGRFSGRQFSNSRSEMNVSTLELGDSALYLCASSFRQGNTGELFFGEGSRLTVL.

CDR3: CASSPRLASTYNEQFF. The CDR3 region has the DNA TGTGCCAGCAGCCCTCGACTAGCCTCTACCTACAATGAGCAGTTCTTC. This chain connects TRBV9 to TRBJ2-1, with 7 bases aligning to TRBD2. The CDR3 covers 16 residues. Germline V CDR1 and CDR2: SGDLS, YYNGEE. The V segment lost 4 bases and the J segment 2 bases; nucleotides outside the gene matches: 9.

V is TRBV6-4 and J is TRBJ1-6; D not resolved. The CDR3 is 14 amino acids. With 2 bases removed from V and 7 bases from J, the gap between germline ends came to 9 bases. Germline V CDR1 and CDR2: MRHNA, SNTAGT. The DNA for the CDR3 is TGTGCCAGCAGTGACGATCTCTGGAATTCACCCCTCCACTTT. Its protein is CASSDDLWNSPLHF.

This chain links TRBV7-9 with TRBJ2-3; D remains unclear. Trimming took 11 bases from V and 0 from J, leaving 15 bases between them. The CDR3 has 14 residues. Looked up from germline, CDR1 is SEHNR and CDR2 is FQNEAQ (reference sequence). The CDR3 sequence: CASRWGKSTDTQYF. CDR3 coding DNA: TGTGCCTCCCGGTGGGGAAAAAGCACAGATACGCAGTATTTT.

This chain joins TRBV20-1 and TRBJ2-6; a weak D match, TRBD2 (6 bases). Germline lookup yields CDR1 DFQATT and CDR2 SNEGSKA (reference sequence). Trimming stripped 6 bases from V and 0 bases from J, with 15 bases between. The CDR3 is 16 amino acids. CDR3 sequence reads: CSAPSSGRSGANVLTF. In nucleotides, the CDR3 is TGCAGTGCCCCCAGTAGCGGCCGCTCTGGGGCCAACGTCCTGACTTTC.

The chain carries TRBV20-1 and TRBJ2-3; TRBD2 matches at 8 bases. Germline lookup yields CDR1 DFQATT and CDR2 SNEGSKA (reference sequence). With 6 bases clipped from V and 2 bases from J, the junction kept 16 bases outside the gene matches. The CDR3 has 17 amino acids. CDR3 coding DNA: TGCAGTGCCCCTGGAGGCGGGCGGGGGGCTAACACAGATACGCAGTATTTT. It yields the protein CSAPGGGRGANTDTQYF.

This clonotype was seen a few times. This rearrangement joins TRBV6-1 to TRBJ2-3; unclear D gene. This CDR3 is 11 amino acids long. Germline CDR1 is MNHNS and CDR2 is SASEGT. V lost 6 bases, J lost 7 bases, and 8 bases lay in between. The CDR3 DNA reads TGTGCCAGCAGGGTGACGTATACGCAGTATTTT. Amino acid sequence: CASRVTYTQYF.

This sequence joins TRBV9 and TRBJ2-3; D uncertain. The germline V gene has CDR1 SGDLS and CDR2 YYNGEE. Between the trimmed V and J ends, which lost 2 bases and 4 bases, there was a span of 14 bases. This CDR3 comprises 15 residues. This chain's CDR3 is CASSVLLDSADTQYF. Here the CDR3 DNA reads TGTGCCAGCAGCGTCCTGCTAGATAGTGCAGATACGCAGTATTTT.

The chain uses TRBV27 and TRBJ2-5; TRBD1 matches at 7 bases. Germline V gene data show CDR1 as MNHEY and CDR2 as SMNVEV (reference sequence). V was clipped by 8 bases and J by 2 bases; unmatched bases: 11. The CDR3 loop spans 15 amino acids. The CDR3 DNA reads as TGTGCCAGCTCACCGACGGGACAGCTTCAAGAGACCCAGTACTTC. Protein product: CASSPTGQLQETQYF.

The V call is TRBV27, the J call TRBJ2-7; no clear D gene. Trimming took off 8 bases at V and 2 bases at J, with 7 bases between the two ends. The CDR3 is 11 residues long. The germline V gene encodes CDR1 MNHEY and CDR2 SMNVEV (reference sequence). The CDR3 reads CASANPYEQYF. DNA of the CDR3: TGTGCCAGCGCCAACCCCTACGAGCAGTACTTC.

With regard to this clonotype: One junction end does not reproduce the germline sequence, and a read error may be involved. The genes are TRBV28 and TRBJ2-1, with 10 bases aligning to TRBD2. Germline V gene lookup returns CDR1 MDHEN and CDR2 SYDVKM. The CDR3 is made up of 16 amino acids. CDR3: CASSFVGLAENNEQFF. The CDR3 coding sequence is TGCGCCAGCAGTTTTGTCGGACTAGCGGAGAACAATGAGCAGTTCTTC. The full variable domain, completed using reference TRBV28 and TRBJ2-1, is DVKVTQSSRYLVKRTGEKVFLECVQDMDHENMFWYRQDPGLGLRLIYFSYDVKMKEKGDIPEGYSVSREKKERFSLILESASTNQTSMYLCASSFVGLAENNEQFFGPGTRLTVL.

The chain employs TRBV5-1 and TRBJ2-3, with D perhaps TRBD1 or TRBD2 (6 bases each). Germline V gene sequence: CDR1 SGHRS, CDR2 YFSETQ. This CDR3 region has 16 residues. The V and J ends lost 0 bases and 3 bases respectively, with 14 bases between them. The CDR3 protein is CASSLAVRGGTDTQYF. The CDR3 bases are TGCGCCAGCAGCTTGGCCGTAAGAGGGGGGACAGATACGCAGTATTTT.